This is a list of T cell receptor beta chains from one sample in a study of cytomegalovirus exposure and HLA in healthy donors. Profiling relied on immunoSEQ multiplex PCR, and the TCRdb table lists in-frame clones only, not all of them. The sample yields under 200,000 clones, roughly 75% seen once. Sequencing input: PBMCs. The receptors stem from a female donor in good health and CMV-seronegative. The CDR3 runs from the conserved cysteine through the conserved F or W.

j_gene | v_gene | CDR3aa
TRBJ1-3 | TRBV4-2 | CASSQDRGGVNTIYF
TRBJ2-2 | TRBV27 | CASSSIQGRNTGELFF
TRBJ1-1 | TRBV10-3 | CAISSTGVNTEAFF
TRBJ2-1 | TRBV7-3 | CASSLLLGQGRRNEQFF
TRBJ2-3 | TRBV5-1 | CASKGTGHSTDTQYF
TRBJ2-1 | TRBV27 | CASSFLSGYNEQFF
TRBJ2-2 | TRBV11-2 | CASSEGLAGEAGELFF
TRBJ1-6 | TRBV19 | CASSIAQGKHNSPLHF
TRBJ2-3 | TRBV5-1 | CASSLGLALTDTQYF
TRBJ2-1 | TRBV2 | CASRAGTSGIYEQFF
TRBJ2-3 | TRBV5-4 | CASSRGGRNTDTQYF
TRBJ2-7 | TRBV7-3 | CASSLVAGGINEQYF
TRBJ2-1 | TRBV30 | CAWSITSGSSYNEQFF
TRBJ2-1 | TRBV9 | CASSESGNQQFF
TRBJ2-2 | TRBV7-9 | CASSMWTGAKRAGELFF
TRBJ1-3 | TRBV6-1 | CASSSSGTGNTIYF
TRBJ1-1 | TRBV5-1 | CASSLTGVGDTEAFF
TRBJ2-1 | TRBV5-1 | CASSLVGAYNEQFF
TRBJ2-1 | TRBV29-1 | CSVEGGAGVGNEQFF
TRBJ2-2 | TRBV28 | CASSLTSFGTGELFF
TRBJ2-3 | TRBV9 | CASSVSSGGDTQYF
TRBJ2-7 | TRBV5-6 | CASSPAPLAGGSYEQYF
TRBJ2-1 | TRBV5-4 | CASSSATSGSNEQFF
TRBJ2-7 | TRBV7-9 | CASSPWGRGPNEQYF
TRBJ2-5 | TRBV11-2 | CASSPPRTSETQYF
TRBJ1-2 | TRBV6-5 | CASSYFRQGSNGYTF
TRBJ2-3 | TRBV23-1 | CASSQIGGTGGTDTQYF
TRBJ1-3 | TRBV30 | CAWSGSPNTIYF
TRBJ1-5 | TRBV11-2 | CASSLDQVKGTAGNQPQHF
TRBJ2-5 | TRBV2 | CASSSGGLAGYQETQYF
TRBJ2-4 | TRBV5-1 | CASSEGVIQYF
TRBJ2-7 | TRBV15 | CATSRFGQGAYEQYF
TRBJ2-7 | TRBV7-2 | CASSLDRVRGGEQYF
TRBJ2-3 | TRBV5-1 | CASSLRGDTQYF
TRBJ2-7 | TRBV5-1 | CASSLGSGTVKEGEQYF
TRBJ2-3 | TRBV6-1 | CASRKLAVYTDTQYF
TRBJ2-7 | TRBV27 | CASSTTSGRAIFSYEQYF
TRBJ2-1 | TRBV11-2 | CASSLGGPYNEQFF
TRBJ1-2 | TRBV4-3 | CASSLRDRASAYGYTF
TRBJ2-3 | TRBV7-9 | CASSGDRVDSTDTQYF
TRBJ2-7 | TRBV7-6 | CASSNGLASYEQYF
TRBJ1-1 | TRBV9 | CASSVEVGTEAFF
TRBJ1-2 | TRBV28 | CASTAQGSYGYTF
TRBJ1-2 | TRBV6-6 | CASSYSGTRGYTF
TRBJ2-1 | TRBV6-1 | CASRMGTLGSYEQFF
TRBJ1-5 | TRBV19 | CASSSLGQGVSSNQPQHF
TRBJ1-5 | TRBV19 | CASSPERRGEQPQHF
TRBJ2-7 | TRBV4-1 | CASSQGPGTGIKYF
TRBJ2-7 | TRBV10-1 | CASSEKGEGKGMGEQYF
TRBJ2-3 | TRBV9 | CASSVGGSGGGTDTQYF
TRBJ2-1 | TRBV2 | CASTERDKWFF
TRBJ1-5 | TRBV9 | CASSRGPGYSNQPQHF
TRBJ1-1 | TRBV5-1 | CASSFRGWDTEAFF
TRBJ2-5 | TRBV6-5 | CASSYSGGVKTQYF
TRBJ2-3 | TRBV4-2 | CASSQPTSGSVADTQYF